The 26 T cell receptor beta chains given below trace back to one sample, sequenced in a study of T cells in Graves' hyperthyroidism and ophthalmopathy. TCR beta CDR3 region amplification was performed from RNA transcripts. HTBI primers were the set used in a first-round RT-PCR of the TCR CDR3. TCRdb processed the multiplex PCR reads anew with MiXCR; each CDR3 protein has one entry. The sample holds around 350,000 distinct CDR3 sequences, 19% seen once. Specimen: blood. The receptors originated from a woman aged 18 to 35 with Graves' hyperthyroidism.

This clonotype was found many times. The V call is TRBV6-1, the J call TRBJ2-2; TRBD2 is a possible D gene (6 bases). This CDR3 spans 16 amino acids. The germline V gene encodes CDR1 MNHNS and CDR2 SASEGT. Trimming removed 8 bases from V and 0 bases from J, with 16 bases in between. CDR3 residues: CASCEWGVPNTGELFF. CDR3 DNA sequence: TGTGCCAGCTGCGAATGGGGGGTCCCGAACACCGGGGAGCTGTTTTTT.

V is TRBV6-5 and J is TRBJ1-1, with TRBD1 matching over 7 bases. The germline V gene has CDR1 MNHEY and CDR2 SVGAGI. This CDR3 region has 13 residues. J lost 3 bases, V lost 7 bases, and 5 bases had no gene match. CDR3 in amino acids: CASTWQGDTEAFF. DNA for the CDR3: TGTGCCAGCACTTGGCAGGGGGACACTGAAGCTTTCTTT.

Ten or more counts support this clonotype. This chain uses TRBV6-4 with TRBJ2-2, with a possible D match to TRBD1 (6 bases). The V end lost 8 bases, the J end lost 3 bases, and 10 bases lay between the germline ends. The CDR3 extends over 13 amino acids. Germline CDR1 reads MRHNA; CDR2 reads SNTAGT. The CDR3 region is CASRNRDTGELFF. For the CDR3, the DNA is TGTGCCAGCCGGAACAGGGACACCGGGGAGCTGTTTTTT.

The chain combines TRBV12-3 or TRBV12-4 with TRBJ1-5; 7 bases are shared with TRBD1. The CDR3 consists of 18 residues. After removal of 6 bases from V and 5 bases from J, the junction contained 19 bases not matched to a gene. The CDR3 loop is CASSPFSPIDRAHQPQHF. DNA of the CDR3: TGTGCCAGCAGCCCCTTCTCTCCTATAGACAGGGCGCATCAGCCCCAGCATTTT.

This clonotype came up a few times. The V gene is TRBV29-1, the J gene TRBJ1-1; D is perhaps TRBD1 (6 bases). The germline V gene encodes CDR1 SQVTM and CDR2 ANQGSEA. Trimming left V 6 bases short and J 0 bases short, with 11 bases between. This CDR3 is 13 amino acids long. The DNA for the CDR3 is TGCAGCGTAAAGGGACAAATGAACACTGAAGCTTTCTTT. The encoded protein is CSVKGQMNTEAFF.

This clonotype occurred many times. J is TRBJ1-1 and V is TRBV30; D is unresolved. Trimming removed 3 bases at V and 0 bases at J, with 11 bases between. Germline V gene data show CDR1 as GTSNPN and CDR2 as SVGIG (reference sequence). This CDR3 is built from 14 residues. The CDR3 here is CAWSHRPVNTEAFF. The CDR3 bases are TGTGCCTGGAGCCACCGACCGGTGAACACTGAAGCTTTCTTT.

The table lists this clonotype with a few counts. A single base separates this from a much larger clone, so it may be a read error. The rearrangement joins TRBV6-1 to TRBJ1-5; 8 bases map to TRBD1. Germline CDR1 reads MNHNS; CDR2 reads SASEGT. The CDR3 extends over 13 amino acids. DNA of the CDR3: TGTGGCAGCACGACAGGGGCGGGTCAGCCCCAGCATTTT. Protein: CGSTTGAGQPQHF.

The CDR3 nucleotides read TGCAGTGCTGGGACACTTTACGAGCAGTACTTC. Translation gives CSAGTLYEQYF. This chain joins TRBV20-1 and TRBJ2-7, with TRBD1 as a possible D gene (6 bases). The CDR3 has 11 residues. Germline loops: CDR1 DFQATT, CDR2 SNEGSKA (reference sequence). V gave up 5 bases and J gave up 4 bases, with 9 bases separating them.

In its sample, this clonotype was seen many times. The rearrangement links TRBV2 to TRBJ2-5, with 10 nucleotides matching TRBD2. Germline assignment: CDR1 SNHLY and CDR2 FYNNEI. The V and J ends lost 1 base and 6 bases, in that order; junction bases with no gene match: 8. There are 16 residues in the CDR3. CDR3 bases: TGTGCCAGCAGTGAAGAGAGCGGGGGGGCCGGGAAGACCCAGTACTTC. Protein sequence: CASSEESGGAGKTQYF.

The V call is TRBV3-1, the J call TRBJ2-7; 8 positions agree with TRBD1. CDR1 is LGHDT, CDR2 YNNKEL, per germline (reference sequence). The CDR3 is 13 residues long. Trimming cost V 0 bases and J 6 bases; bases outside gene matches: 1. The CDR3 DNA sequence: TGTGCCAGCAGCCAAGACAGGGGGCGCGAGCAGTACTTC. Translating gives CASSQDRGREQYF.

In this sample, this clonotype turned up once. The CDR3 DNA follows: TGCGCCAGCAGCCAAGAAACAGGCCTAATCACCATATATTTT. This translates into CASSQETGLITIYF. The V and J genes are TRBV4-1 and TRBJ1-3, with a possible D match to TRBD1 (5 bases). The CDR3 contains 14 residues. Looked up from germline, CDR1 is MGHRA and CDR2 is YSYEKL. V was cut by 0 bases and J by 9 bases, with 12 bases left in between.

The J gene is TRBJ2-2, the V gene TRBV6-2 or TRBV6-3, with D perhaps matching TRBD1 or TRBD2 (5 bases each). The germline V and J ends were trimmed by 2 bases and 7 bases, with 11 bases remaining between them. CDR1 and CDR2 from the germline V gene are MNHEY and SVGEGT. The length of the CDR3 is 14 residues. CDR3 sequence reads: CASSYGDARGELFF. CDR3 bases: TGTGCCAGCAGTTACGGGGACGCTCGCGGGGAGCTGTTTTTT.

This clonotype was detected only once. This sequence joins TRBV28 and TRBJ2-7; TRBD1 matches at 10 bases. This CDR3 is 14 amino acids long. Losses at the gene ends were 4 bases for V and 5 bases for J; bases not matched to a gene: 5. Germline loops: CDR1 MDHEN, CDR2 SYDVKM. Written as DNA, the CDR3 is TGTGCCAGCAGTTACGGGACAGGGGCGCACGAGCAGTACTTC. The encoded protein is CASSYGTGAHEQYF.

In this sample, this clonotype turned up many times. The chain has TRBV6-1 and TRBJ1-2; D uncertain. The CDR3 contains 12 residues. Germline V gene sequence: CDR1 MNHNS, CDR2 SASEGT. The V gene lost 4 bases and the J gene lost 8 bases, with 11 bases spanning the gap. This CDR3 is CASSVDLGGYTF. In DNA, the CDR3 is TGTGCCAGCAGTGTTGACTTGGGAGGCTACACCTTC.

In its sample, this clonotype was seen many times. V gene TRBV12-3 or TRBV12-4 combines with J gene TRBJ2-7, with D perhaps assigned TRBD1 or TRBD2 (6 bases each). Trimming cost V 3 bases and J 2 bases, with 14 bases left between them. The CDR3 consists of 15 residues. CDR3 sequence reads: CASSFRGTPTYEQYF. Here the CDR3 DNA reads TGTGCCAGCAGTTTCCGCGGGACACCTACCTACGAGCAGTACTTC.

The V gene is TRBV12-3 or TRBV12-4, the J gene TRBJ1-1, with D unclear. This CDR3 has 14 amino acids. V was clipped by 1 base and J by 4 bases, with 10 bases between them. The DNA for the CDR3 is TGTGCCAGCAGTTTAGACCAGCGGGGCACTGAAGCTTTCTTT. This encodes CASSLDQRGTEAFF.

This clonotype was seen many times. The J gene is TRBJ2-7, the V gene TRBV3-1, with D unresolved. The germline V gene encodes CDR1 LGHDT and CDR2 YNNKEL (reference sequence). This CDR3 is built from 13 residues. The ends were cut back, 4 bases at V and 7 bases at J, with 14 bases in the middle. CDR3 nucleotide sequence: TGTGCCAGCAGCCCTGGCCCCATGGGGGAGCAGTACTTC. This sequence encodes CASSPGPMGEQYF.

This clonotype was observed at least ten times. This chain connects TRBV20-1 to TRBJ2-5, with 7 positions matching TRBD1. V lost 5 bases, J lost 5 bases, and 11 bases stayed unmatched. CDR3 length: 14 amino acids. Per the germline V gene, CDR1 is DFQATT and CDR2 is SNEGSKA (reference sequence). CDR3 residues: CSAPRDSVRETQYF. For the CDR3, the DNA is TGCAGTGCTCCACGGGACAGCGTCCGGGAGACCCAGTACTTC.

The sample holds many counts of this clonotype. V usage is TRBV6-5 and J usage is TRBJ2-7; TRBD1 agrees at 8 bases. CDR3 length: 13 amino acids. Germline V lookup: CDR1 MNHEY, CDR2 SVGAGI. Trimming removed 4 bases from V and 5 bases from J; junction bases left unmatched: 4. CDR3 protein: CASSWQGADEQYF. The CDR3 nucleotides are TGTGCCAGCAGTTGGCAGGGGGCCGACGAGCAGTACTTC.

Ten or more counts support this clonotype. The chain couples TRBV6-5 to TRBJ2-7; D gene ambiguous. The CDR3 runs to 13 residues. Germline lookup yields CDR1 MNHEY and CDR2 SVGAGI. V dropped 5 bases and J dropped 2 bases, with 10 bases sitting between them. CDR3 loop: CASSPSSPYEQYF. CDR3 DNA sequence: TGTGCCAGCAGTCCCTCGTCCCCCTACGAGCAGTACTTC.

This clonotype was recorded many times. The rearrangement uses TRBV4-2 and TRBJ2-5; 8 nucleotides agree with TRBD1. Trimming at V came to 4 bases and at J to 4 bases, leaving 11 bases not matched to a gene. Germline V gene sequence: CDR1 LGHNA, CDR2 YNFKEQ. The CDR3 extends over 16 amino acids. The CDR3 DNA sequence: TGTGCCAGCAGCCTAACGGGACAGGCCCTCCGAGAGACCCAGTACTTC. It translates to CASSLTGQALRETQYF.

This clonotype occurred a few times. The rearrangement joins TRBV6-1 to TRBJ2-7; D uncertain. From germline, CDR1 is MNHNS and CDR2 SASEGT. V lost 7 bases and J 5 bases, leaving 12 bases between the germline ends. This CDR3 region has 12 residues. CDR3 DNA sequence: TGTGCCAGCAACCGCCTGGGCAACGAGCAGTACTTC. Its protein is CASNRLGNEQYF.

The rearrangement uses TRBV7-6 and TRBJ2-1; 8 nucleotides agree with TRBD1. CDR1 and CDR2 (germline): SGHVS, FNYEAQ. Unmatched junction bases numbered 2, after V lost 1 base and J lost 0 bases. CDR3 length equals 16 residues. CDR3 in DNA: TGTGCCAGCAGCTTAGAGGACAGGGCCTCCTACAATGAGCAGTTCTTC. This encodes CASSLEDRASYNEQFF.

This clonotype was seen ten or more times. V and J are TRBV6-1 and TRBJ2-5, with unresolved D. The ends were cut back, 3 bases at V and 4 bases at J, with 6 bases in the middle. This CDR3 has 12 amino acids. Per germline, CDR1 MNHNS and CDR2 SASEGT. The CDR3 region has the DNA TGTGCCAGCAGTGATACGGGAGAGACCCAGTACTTC. Protein: CASSDTGETQYF.

This clonotype showed up many times. V and J are TRBV7-8 and TRBJ1-5, with TRBD1 matching over 9 bases. Per germline, CDR1 SGHVS and CDR2 FQNEAQ. This CDR3 region has 17 residues. The trim removed 10 bases at V and 0 bases at J, leaving 13 bases unmatched. CDR3 in DNA: TGTGCCACCAAACCGGGACAGGGCTCTTATAGCAATCAGCCCCAGCATTTT. This translates into CATKPGQGSYSNQPQHF.

This clonotype was recorded many times. V gene TRBV10-1 combines with J gene TRBJ1-5; 7 nucleotides agree with TRBD1. With 7 bases clipped from V and 2 bases from J, the junction kept 8 bases outside the gene matches. Germline CDR1 reads WNHNN; CDR2 reads SYGVQD (reference sequence). The CDR3 sequence is 15 residues long. CDR3 loop: CASIYRGNGNQPQHF. The CDR3 DNA sequence: TGCGCCAGCATATACAGGGGCAACGGCAATCAGCCCCAGCATTTT.